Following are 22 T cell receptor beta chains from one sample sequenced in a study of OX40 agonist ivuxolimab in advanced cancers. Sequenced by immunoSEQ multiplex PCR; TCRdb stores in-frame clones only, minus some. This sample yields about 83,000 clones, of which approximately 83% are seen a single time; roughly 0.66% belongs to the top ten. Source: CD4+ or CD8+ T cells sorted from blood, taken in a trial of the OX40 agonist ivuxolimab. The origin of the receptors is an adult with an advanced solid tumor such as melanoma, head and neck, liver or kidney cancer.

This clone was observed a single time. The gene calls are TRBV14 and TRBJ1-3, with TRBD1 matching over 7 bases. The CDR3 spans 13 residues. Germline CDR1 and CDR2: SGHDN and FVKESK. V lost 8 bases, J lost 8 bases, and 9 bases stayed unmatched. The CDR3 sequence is CASSSSGGDTIYF. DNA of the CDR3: TGTGCCAGCTCCTCCTCAGGGGGTGACACCATATATTTT.

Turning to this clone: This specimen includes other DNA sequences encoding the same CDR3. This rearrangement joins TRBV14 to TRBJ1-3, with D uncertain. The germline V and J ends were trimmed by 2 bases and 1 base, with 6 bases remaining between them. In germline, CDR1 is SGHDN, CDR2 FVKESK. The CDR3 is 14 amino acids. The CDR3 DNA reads TGTGCCAGCAGCCAATCCCGGTCTGGAAACACCATATATTTT. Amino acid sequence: CASSQSRSGNTIYF.

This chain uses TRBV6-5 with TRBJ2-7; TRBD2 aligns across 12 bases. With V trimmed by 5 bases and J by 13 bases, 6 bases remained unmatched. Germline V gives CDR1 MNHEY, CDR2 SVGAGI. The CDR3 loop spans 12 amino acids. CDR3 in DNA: TGTGCCAGCAGTCCTACTAGCGGGGGGATTTACTTC. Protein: CASSPTSGGIYF.

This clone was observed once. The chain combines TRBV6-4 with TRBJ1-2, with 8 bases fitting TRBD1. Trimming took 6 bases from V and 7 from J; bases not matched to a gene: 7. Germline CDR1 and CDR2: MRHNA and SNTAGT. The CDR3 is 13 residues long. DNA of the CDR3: TGTGCCAGCAGCTTGGCAGGGGGCGCTGGCTACACCTTC. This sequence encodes CASSLAGGAGYTF.

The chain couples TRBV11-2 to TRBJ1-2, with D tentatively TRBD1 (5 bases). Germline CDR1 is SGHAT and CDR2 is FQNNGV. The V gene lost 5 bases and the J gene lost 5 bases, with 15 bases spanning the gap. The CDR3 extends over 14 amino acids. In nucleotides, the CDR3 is TGTGCCAGCAGCAAAGGGTTGGGGGGGTATGGCTACACCTTC. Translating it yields CASSKGLGGYGYTF.

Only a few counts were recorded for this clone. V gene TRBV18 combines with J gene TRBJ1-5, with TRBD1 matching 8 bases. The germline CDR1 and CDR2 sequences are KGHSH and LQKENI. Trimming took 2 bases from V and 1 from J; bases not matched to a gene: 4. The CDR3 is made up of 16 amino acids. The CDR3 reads CASSPVGQGSNQPQHF. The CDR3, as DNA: TGTGCCAGCTCACCAGTCGGACAGGGCAGCAATCAGCCCCAGCATTTT.

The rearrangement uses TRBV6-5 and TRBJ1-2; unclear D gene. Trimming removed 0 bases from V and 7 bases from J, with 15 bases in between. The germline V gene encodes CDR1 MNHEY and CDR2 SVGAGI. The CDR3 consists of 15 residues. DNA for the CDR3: TGTGCCAGCAGTTACTCGACCCCCGACCAGTCTGGCTACACCTTC. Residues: CASSYSTPDQSGYTF.

In nucleotides, the CDR3 is TGTGCCAGCAGCCAAGATTTCGGGGGGAGGCAGCCCCAGCATTTT. Residues: CASSQDFGGRQPQHF. The J gene is TRBJ1-5, the V gene TRBV4-2, with D perhaps matching TRBD1 (5 bases). Trimming removed 0 bases at V and 7 bases at J, with 13 bases between. CDR3 length: 15 amino acids. Germline CDR1 and CDR2: LGHNA and YNFKEQ.

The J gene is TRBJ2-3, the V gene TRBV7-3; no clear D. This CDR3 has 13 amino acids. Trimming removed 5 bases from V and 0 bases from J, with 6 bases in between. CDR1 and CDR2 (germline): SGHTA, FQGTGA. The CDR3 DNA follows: TGTGCCAGCAGCGCCGGAAGCACAGATACGCAGTATTTT. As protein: CASSAGSTDTQYF.

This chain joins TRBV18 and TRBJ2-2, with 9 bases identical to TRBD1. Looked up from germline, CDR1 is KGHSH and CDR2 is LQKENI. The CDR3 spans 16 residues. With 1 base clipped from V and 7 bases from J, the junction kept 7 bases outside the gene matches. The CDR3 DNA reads TGTGCCAGCTCACCACGTTCGGGACAGGGAGGCGGGGAGCTGTTTTTT. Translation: CASSPRSGQGGGELFF.

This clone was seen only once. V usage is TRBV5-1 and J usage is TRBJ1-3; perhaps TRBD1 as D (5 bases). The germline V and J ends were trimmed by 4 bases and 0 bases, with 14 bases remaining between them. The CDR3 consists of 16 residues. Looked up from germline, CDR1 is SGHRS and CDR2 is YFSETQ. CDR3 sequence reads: CASSTGARISGNTIYF. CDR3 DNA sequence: TGCGCCAGCAGCACCGGGGCCCGCATCTCTGGAAACACCATATATTTT.

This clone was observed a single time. CDR3 loop: CASSLGGSNYGYTF. The CDR3 DNA follows: TGTGCCAGCAGCTTAGGGGGATCCAACTATGGCTACACCTTC. The rearrangement links TRBV7-2 to TRBJ1-2; D is uncertain. CDR1 and CDR2 (germline): SGHTA, FQGNSA. CDR3 length: 14 amino acids. V dropped 1 base and J dropped 2 bases, with 8 bases sitting between them.

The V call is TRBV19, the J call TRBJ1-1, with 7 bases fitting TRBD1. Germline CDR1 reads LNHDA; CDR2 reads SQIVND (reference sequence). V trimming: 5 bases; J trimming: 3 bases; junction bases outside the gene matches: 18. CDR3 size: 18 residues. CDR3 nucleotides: TGTGCCAGTAGTTCACAAGACAGGGCGGGTTCGAGGTACACTGAAGCTTTCTTT. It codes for CASSSQDRAGSRYTEAFF.

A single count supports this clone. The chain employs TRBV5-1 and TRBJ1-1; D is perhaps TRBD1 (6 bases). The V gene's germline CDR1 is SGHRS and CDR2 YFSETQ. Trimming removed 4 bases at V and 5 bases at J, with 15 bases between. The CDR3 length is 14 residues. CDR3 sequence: CASSPGQYSTEAFF. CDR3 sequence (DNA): TGCGCCAGCAGCCCCGGACAGTATTCGACTGAAGCTTTCTTT.

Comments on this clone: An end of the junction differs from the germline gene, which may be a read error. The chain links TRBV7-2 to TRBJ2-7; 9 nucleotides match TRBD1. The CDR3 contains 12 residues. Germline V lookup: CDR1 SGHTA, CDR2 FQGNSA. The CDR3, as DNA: TGTGCCAGCAGCACCGGGACAGGGAGGTTGAACTTC. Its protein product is CASSTGTGRLNF.

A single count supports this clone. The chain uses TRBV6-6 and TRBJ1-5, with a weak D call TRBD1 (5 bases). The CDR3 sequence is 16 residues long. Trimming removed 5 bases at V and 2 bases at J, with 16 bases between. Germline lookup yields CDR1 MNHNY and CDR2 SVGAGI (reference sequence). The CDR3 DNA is TGTGCCAGCAGTCACGGTGGAGGGGAGGGCAATCAGCCCCAGCATTTT. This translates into CASSHGGGEGNQPQHF.

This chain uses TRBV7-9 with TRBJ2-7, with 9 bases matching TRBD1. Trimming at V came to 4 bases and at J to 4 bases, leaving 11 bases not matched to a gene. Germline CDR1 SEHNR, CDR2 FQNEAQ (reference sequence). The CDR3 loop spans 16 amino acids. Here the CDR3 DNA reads TGTGCCAGCAGCTCCCCCGCCGGGACAGGGATGTACGAGCAGTACTTC. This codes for CASSSPAGTGMYEQYF.

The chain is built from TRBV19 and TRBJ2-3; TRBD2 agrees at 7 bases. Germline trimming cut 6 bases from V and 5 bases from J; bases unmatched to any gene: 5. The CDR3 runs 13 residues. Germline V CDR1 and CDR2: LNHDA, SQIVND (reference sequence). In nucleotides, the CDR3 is TGTGCCAGTAGGAGCGGGGAGGTAGATACGCAGTATTTT. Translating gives CASRSGEVDTQYF.

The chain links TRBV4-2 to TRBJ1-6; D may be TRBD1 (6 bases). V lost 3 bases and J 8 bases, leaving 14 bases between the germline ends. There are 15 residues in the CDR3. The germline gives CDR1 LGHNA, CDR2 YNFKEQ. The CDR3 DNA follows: TGTGCCAGCAGCCAGAAACAGGGTTTCGATTCACCCCTCCACTTT. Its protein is CASSQKQGFDSPLHF.

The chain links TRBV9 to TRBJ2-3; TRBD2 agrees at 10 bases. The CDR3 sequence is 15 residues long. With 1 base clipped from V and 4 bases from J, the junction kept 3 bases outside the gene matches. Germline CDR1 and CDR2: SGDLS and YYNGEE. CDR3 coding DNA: TGTGCCAGCAGCGTAAGCGGGGGGGCCGCAGATACGCAGTATTTT. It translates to CASSVSGGAADTQYF. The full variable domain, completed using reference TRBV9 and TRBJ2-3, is DSGVTQTPKHLITATGQRVTLRCSPRSGDLSVYWYQQSLDQGLQFLIQYYNGEERAKGNILERFSAQQFPDLHSELNLSSLELGDSALYFCASSVSGGAADTQYFGPGTRLTVL.

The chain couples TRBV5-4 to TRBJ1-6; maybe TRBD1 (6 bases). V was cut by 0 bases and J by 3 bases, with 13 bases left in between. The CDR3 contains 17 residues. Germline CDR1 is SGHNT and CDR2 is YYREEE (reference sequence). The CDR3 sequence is CASSLDGQNNYNSPLHF. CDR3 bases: TGTGCCAGCAGCTTGGATGGACAGAATAACTATAATTCACCCCTCCACTTT.

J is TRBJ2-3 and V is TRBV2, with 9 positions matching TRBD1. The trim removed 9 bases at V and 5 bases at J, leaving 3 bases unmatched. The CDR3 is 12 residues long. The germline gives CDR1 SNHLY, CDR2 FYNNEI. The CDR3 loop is CARPGQGDTQYF. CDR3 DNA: TGTGCCAGACCGGGACAGGGAGATACGCAGTATTTT.